The rows below give T cell receptor beta chains drawn from one sample of a study of post-analysis software for immune sequencing data. TCRdb reprocessed the PCR reads with MiXCR, giving one entry per CDR3 protein. The data hold approximately 770,000 distinct CDR3 sequences, with about 45% observed a single time. Sequenced: blood. These receptors all come from a girl aged 5 to 17 with multiple sclerosis. CDR3s include the opening cysteine and the closing phenylalanine or tryptophan. The D gene is left open where the match is weak. For some rows the clone size is stated as once, few or many, or as a class when expanded; others skip it.

v_call	j_call	clone_size	d_call	cdr3_aa	cdr3_nt
TRBV6-1	TRBJ2-6	few	.	CASIRTPTSSGANVLTF	TGTGCCAGCATCCGGACGCCCACTTCCTCTGGGGCCAACGTCCTGACTTTC
TRBV7-9	TRBJ2-1	.	TRBD1	CASSLYRGDFDEQFF	TGTGCCAGCAGCTTGTACAGGGGGGACTTCGATGAGCAGTTCTTC
TRBV5-1	TRBJ2-7	.	.	CASSLGHTSYEQYF	TGCGCCAGCAGCTTGGGCCACACATCCTACGAGCAGTACTTC
TRBV20-1	TRBJ2-1	few	.	CSARDYRDLSYNEQFF	TGCAGTGCTAGAGATTATCGGGACTTGTCCTACAATGAGCAGTTCTTC
TRBV6-5	TRBJ1-2	once	.	CTSSPRGRGDGYTF	TGTACCAGCAGTCCTAGGGGCAGGGGTGATGGCTACACCTTC
TRBV29-1	TRBJ2-7	.	TRBD2	CSVEYTSDPYEQYF	TGCAGCGTGGAATATACTAGCGATCCCTACGAGCAGTACTTC
TRBV12-3/TRBV12-4	TRBJ1-1	.	.	CASIVDGGMNTEAFF	TGTGCCAGCATAGTGGACGGGGGGATGAACACTGAAGCTTTCTTT
TRBV5-6	TRBJ1-1	.	.	CASSWTRSTEAFF	TGTGCCAGCAGCTGGACAAGGAGCACTGAAGCTTTCTTT
TRBV20-1	TRBJ2-1	.	.	CSASKGYNEQFF	TGCAGTGCTAGTAAAGGTTACAATGAGCAGTTCTTC
TRBV29-1	TRBJ2-4	few	.	CSVGRAKNIQYF	TGCAGCGTGGGCAGGGCCAAAAACATTCAGTACTTC
TRBV4-2	TRBJ1-4	.	.	CASSSRRGNEKLFF	TGTGCCAGCAGTTCACGGAGGGGTAATGAAAAACTGTTTTTT
TRBV20-1	TRBJ2-7	.	.	CSAESPHYEQYF	TGCAGTGCGGAGTCGCCTCATTACGAGCAGTACTTC
TRBV9	TRBJ2-1	.	.	CASSPSGGLDEQFF	TGTGCCAGCAGCCCCTCCGGCGGGTTGGATGAGCAGTTCTTC
TRBV6-1	TRBJ2-3	.	TRBD2	CASNPGGVLYTQYF	TGTGCCAGCAACCCTGGGGGGGTTCTCTATACGCAGTATTTT
TRBV6-1	TRBJ2-7	.	.	CASRAASAYEQYF	TGTGCCAGCAGGGCGGCGTCTGCCTACGAGCAGTACTTC
TRBV7-3	TRBJ2-6	.	.	CASSTKGAPGDSHSGANVLTF	TGTGCCAGCAGCACCAAAGGGGCCCCGGGGGACAGTCACTCTGGGGCCAACGTCCTGACTTTC
TRBV24-1	TRBJ1-6	few	.	CATSWNFPHF	TGTGCCACCAGTTGGAACTTTCCCCACTTT
TRBV7-2	TRBJ1-2	.	.	CASSQSVRTTEGYTF	TGTGCCAGCAGCCAGAGTGTGCGCACCACGGAAGGCTACACCTTC